The source of this T cell receptor (beta chain) is a study of blood T cell repertoires in COVID-19. Overall study context: COVID-19 samples, acute and convalescent, were from the United States, Italy and Spain. PBMCs, B-cell-depleted T cells, or T cells provided the cDNA or gDNA that made up the material.

V lost 1 base to trimming and J lost 8 bases, with 14 bases between them. The CDR3 runs 14 residues. CDR1 SEHNR and CDR2 FQNEAQ come from the germline V gene (reference sequence). The authors' processing: Researchers report that nucleated cell counts were estimated from reference gene primer amplification. Sequencing used immunoSEQ multiplex PCR; TCRdb keeps in-frame clones, though not all of them. That table gives V, J and clone size, and the DNA gave D and trimming. The table lists 55,000 to 75,000 clones, roughly three quarters of them singletons, with 9% to 9.5% in the top ten. V is TRBV7-9 and J is TRBJ1-2; unclear D gene. The sequencing sample was made of peripheral blood. The clonotype comes from a human donor in a cohort sampled during active COVID-19. The CDR3 nucleotides read TGTGCCAGCAGCTTAGATGAGGGAGCGGGAGGCTACACCTTC. Translation: CASSLDEGAGGYTF. Combining the CDR3 with reference TRBV7-9 and TRBJ1-2 gives the whole variable domain DTGVSQNPRHKITKRGQNVTFRCDPISEHNRLYWYRQTLGQGPEFLTYFQNEAQLEKSRLLSDRFSAERPKGSFSTLEIQRTEQGDSAMYLCASSLDEGAGGYTFGSGTRLTVV.